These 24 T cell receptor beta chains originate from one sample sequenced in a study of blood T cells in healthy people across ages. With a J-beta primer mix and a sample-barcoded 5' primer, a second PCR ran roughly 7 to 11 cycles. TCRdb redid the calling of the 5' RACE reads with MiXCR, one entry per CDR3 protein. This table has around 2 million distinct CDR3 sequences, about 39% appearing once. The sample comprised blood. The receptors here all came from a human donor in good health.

The CDR3: CASSTHTHDDTQYF. The DNA for the CDR3 is TGTGCCAGCAGCACACACACTCACGACGATACGCAGTATTTT. The chain carries TRBV11-1 and TRBJ2-3; D unresolved. This CDR3 has 14 amino acids. Germline assignment: CDR1 SGHAT and CDR2 FQDESV (reference sequence). The germline V and J ends were trimmed by 5 bases and 6 bases, with 15 bases remaining between them.

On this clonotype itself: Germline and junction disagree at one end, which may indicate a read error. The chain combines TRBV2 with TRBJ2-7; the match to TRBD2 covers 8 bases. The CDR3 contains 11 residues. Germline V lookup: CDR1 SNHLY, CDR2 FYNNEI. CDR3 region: CACSGRYEQYF. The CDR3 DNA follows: TGTGCCTGCAGCGGGAGATACGAGCAGTACTTC.

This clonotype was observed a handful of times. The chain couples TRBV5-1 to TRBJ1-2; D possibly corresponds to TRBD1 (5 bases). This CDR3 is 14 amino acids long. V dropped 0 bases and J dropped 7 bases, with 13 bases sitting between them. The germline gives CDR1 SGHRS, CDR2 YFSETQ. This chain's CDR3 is CASSLEGPAFGYTF. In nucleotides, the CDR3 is TGCGCCAGCAGCTTGGAGGGACCAGCGTTTGGCTACACCTTC.

The CDR3 here is CASSKRNLDTDTQYF. The DNA for the CDR3 is TGTGCCAGCAGCAAACGCAATCTTGACACAGATACGCAGTATTTT. The chain joins TRBV21-1 to TRBJ2-3. TRBV21-1 is recorded as a pseudogene. This CDR3 spans 15 amino acids.

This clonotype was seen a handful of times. Here the CDR3 reads CAISVKTLAKGSYEQYF. The CDR3 DNA is TGTGCCATCAGTGTAAAAACACTAGCTAAGGGATCCTACGAGCAGTACTTC. V is TRBV10-3 and J is TRBJ2-7; D is possibly TRBD2 (6 bases). The CDR3 is 17 amino acids. Germline V gene data show CDR1 as ENHRY and CDR2 as SYGVKD. Trimming cost V 4 bases and J 1 base, with 20 bases left between them.

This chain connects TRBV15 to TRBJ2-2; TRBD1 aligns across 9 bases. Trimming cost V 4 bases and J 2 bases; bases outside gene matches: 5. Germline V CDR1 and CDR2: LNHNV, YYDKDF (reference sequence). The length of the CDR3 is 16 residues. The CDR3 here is CATSTDRGFNTGELFF. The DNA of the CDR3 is TGTGCCACCAGCACCGACAGGGGGTTCAACACCGGGGAGCTGTTTTTT.

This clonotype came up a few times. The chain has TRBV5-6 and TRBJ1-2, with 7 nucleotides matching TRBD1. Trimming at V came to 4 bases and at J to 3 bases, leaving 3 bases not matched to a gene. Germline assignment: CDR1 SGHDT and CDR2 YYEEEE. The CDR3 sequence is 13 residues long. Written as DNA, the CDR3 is TGTGCCAGCAGCGCGACAGGGCACTATGGCTACACCTTC. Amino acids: CASSATGHYGYTF.

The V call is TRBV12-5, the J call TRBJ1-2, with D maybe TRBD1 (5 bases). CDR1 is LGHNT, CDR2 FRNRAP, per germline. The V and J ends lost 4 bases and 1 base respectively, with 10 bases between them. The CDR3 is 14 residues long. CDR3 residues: CASGSDTSNYGYTF. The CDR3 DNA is TGTGCTAGTGGTTCGGACACCAGTAACTATGGCTACACCTTC.

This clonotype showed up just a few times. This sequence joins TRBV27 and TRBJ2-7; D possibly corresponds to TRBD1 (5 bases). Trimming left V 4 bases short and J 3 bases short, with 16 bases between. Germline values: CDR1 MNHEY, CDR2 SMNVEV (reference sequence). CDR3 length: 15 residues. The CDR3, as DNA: TGTGCCAGCAGTTCCCTTCAGGGTACTGGCTACGAGCAGTACTTC. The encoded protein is CASSSLQGTGYEQYF.

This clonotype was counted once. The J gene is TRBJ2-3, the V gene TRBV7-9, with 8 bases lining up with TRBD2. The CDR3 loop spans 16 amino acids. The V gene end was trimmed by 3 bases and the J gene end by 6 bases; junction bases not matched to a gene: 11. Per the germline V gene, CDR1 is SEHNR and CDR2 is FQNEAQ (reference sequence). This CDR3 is CASSLNNGGAGDTQYF. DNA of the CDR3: TGTGCCAGCAGCTTGAACAACGGGGGGGCCGGTGATACGCAGTATTTT.

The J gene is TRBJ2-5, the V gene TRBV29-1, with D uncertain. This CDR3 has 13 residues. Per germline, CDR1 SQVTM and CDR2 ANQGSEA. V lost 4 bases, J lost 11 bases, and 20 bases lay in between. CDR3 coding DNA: TGCAGCGTTGCAGCAGCATATAACAATGAGCAGTACTTC. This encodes CSVAAAYNNEQYF.

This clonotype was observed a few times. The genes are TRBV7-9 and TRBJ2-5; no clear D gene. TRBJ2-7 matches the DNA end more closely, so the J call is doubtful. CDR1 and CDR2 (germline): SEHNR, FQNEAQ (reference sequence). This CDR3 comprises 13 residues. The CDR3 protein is CASSSRYQYEQYF. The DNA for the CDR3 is TGTGCCAGCAGCTCAAGGTACCAGTACGAGCAGTACTTC.

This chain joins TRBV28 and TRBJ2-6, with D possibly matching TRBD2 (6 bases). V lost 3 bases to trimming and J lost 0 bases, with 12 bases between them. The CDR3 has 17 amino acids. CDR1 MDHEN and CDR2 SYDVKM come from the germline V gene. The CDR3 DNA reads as TGTGCCAGCAGTTTGGCGGGGACGATCTCTGGGGCCAACGTCCTGACTTTC. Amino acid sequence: CASSLAGTISGANVLTF.

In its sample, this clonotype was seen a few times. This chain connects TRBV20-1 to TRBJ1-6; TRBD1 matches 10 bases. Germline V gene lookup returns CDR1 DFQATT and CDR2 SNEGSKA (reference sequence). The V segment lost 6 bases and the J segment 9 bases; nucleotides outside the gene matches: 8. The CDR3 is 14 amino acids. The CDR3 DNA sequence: TGCAGTGCCCCGGGACAGGGGCTCGGTTCACCCCTCCACTTT. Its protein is CSAPGQGLGSPLHF.

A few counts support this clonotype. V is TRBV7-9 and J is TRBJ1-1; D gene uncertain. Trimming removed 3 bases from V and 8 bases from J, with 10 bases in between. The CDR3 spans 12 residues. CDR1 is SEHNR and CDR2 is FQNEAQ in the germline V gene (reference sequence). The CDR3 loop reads CASSFNGGEAFF. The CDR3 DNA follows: TGTGCCAGCAGCTTCAATGGAGGGGAAGCTTTCTTT.

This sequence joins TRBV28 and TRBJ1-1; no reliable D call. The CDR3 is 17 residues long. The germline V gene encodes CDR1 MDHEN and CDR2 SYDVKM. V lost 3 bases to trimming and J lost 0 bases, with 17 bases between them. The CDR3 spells CASSFDLSVRLNTEAFF. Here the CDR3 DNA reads TGTGCCAGCAGTTTTGATCTCTCAGTGCGCCTGAACACTGAAGCTTTCTTT.

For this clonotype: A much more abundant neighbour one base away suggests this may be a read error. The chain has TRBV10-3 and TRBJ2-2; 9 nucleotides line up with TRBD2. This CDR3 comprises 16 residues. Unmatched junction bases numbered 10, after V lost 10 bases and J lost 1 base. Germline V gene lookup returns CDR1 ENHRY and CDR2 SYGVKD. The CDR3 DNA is TGTGCCACCAACTCCGGGACTAGCTTGAACACCGGGGAGCTGTTTTTT. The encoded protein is CATNSGTSLNTGELFF.

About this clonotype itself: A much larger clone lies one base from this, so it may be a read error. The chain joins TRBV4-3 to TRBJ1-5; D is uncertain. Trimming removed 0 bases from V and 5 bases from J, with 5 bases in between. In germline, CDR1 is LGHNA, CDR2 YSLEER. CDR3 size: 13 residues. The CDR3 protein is CASSQDWDQPQHF. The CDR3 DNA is TGCGCCAGCAGCCAAGATTGGGATCAGCCCCAGCATTTT.

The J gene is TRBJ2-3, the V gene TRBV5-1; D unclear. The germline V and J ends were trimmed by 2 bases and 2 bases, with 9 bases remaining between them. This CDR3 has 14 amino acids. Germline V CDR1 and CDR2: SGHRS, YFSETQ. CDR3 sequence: CASSLEVPTDTQYF. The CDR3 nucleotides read TGCGCCAGCAGCTTAGAGGTGCCCACAGATACGCAGTATTTT.

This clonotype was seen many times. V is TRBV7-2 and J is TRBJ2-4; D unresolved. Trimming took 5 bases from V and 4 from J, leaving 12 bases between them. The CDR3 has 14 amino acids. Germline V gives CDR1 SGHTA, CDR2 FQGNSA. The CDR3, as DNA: TGTGCCAGCAGCCCGCAAGGGATAAAAAACATTCAGTACTTC. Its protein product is CASSPQGIKNIQYF.

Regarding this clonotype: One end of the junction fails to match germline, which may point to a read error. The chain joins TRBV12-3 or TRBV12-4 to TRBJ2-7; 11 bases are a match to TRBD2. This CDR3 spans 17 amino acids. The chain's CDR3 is CASRSSGGRRSSYKQYF. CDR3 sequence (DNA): TGTGCCAGCAGGTCTAGCGGGGGGCGTAGAAGCTCCTACAAGCAGTACTTC.

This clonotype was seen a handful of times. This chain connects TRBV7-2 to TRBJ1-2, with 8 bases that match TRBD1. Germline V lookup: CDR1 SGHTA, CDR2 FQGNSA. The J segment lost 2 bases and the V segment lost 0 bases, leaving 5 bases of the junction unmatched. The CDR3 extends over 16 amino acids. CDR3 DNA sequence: TGTGCCAGCAGCTTAGCTTCGGGACAGGCAAACTATGGCTACACCTTC. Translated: CASSLASGQANYGYTF.

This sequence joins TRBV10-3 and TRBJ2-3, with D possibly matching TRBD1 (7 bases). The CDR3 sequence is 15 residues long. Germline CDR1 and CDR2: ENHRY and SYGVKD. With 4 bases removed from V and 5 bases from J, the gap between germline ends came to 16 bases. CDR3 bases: TGTGCCATCAGTGTGTCGAGACAGGGAGGAGATACGCAGTATTTT. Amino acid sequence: CAISVSRQGGDTQYF.

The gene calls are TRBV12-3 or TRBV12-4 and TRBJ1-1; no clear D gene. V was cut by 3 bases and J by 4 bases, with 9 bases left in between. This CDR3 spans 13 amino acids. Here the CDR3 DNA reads TGTGCCAGCAGTTTGACCTGGGGCACTGAAGCTTTCTTT. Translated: CASSLTWGTEAFF.